The TCR beta chain described here comes from a study of identical twins. The CDR3 has 14 residues. The germline gives CDR1 SEHNR, CDR2 FQNEAQ (reference sequence). Germline trimming cut 4 bases from V and 5 bases from J; bases unmatched to any gene: 5. TCRdb re-derived calls from the 5' RACE reads in MiXCR, one entry per CDR3 protein. This sample carries 1.5 million to 2 million distinct CDR3 sequences, about 30% of them seen once, and the ten largest clones take roughly 0.3%. This clonotype was seen a few times. The clonotype was recovered from a newborn girl in good health. The chain uses TRBV7-9 and TRBJ2-7; TRBD1 matches 10 bases. Sample: cord blood. The CDR3 loop reads CASSSGTGADEQYF. The CDR3, as DNA: TGTGCCAGCAGCTCCGGGACAGGGGCCGACGAGCAGTACTTC.